The 28 T cell receptor beta chains presented below share a single source sample, sequenced in a study of T cells in Graves' hyperthyroidism and ophthalmopathy. Authors of the study amplified TCR beta CDR3 regions from RNA transcripts. A set of HTBI primers served as the primers for a first-round RT-PCR of the TCR CDR3. TCRdb used MiXCR to reprocess the multiplex PCR reads, holding one entry per CDR3 protein. The sample yields hundreds of thousands of distinct CDR3 sequences, under 15% seen once. Sequenced input: blood. Source of these receptors: a woman between 35 and 50 years old with Graves' ophthalmopathy.

DNA for the CDR3: TGCGCCAGCAGCTATTATCGGGGATCTTACGAGCAGTACTTC. This gives the protein CASSYYRGSYEQYF. The rearrangement uses TRBV5-1 and TRBJ2-7, with TRBD2 as a possible D gene (5 bases). Germline V CDR1 and CDR2: SGHRS, YFSETQ. The CDR3 has 14 residues. With 3 bases removed from V and 4 bases from J, the gap between germline ends came to 14 bases.

This clonotype showed up many times. The chain employs TRBV27 and TRBJ2-4, with 8 bases matching TRBD2. The CDR3 totals 17 residues. V trimming: 3 bases; J trimming: 1 base; junction bases outside the gene matches: 8. CDR1 and CDR2 from the germline V gene are MNHEY and SMNVEV (reference sequence). This CDR3 is CASSFWSGGGAKNIQYF. The DNA of the CDR3 is TGTGCCAGCAGTTTCTGGTCTGGCGGGGGGGCCAAAAACATTCAGTACTTC.

This chain connects TRBV6-5 to TRBJ1-2; 7 nucleotides line up with TRBD1. In germline, CDR1 is MNHEY, CDR2 SVGAGI. This CDR3 is 14 amino acids long. The V segment lost 1 base and the J segment 3 bases; nucleotides outside the gene matches: 2. The CDR3 DNA is TGTGCCAGCAGTTACTTTACAGGGGACTATGGCTACACCTTC. Amino acids: CASSYFTGDYGYTF.

This clonotype was seen repeatedly, ten times or more. This rearrangement joins TRBV6-1 to TRBJ1-5; D is uncertain. This CDR3 has 15 residues. The V gene lost 4 bases and the J gene lost 1 base, with 11 bases spanning the gap. Looked up from germline, CDR1 is MNHNS and CDR2 is SASEGT. The CDR3 nucleotides are TGTGCCAGCAGTGGGCTAAGGGTGAGCAATCAGCCCCAGCATTTT. Translating gives CASSGLRVSNQPQHF.

This clonotype occurred many times. The chain has TRBV5-5 and TRBJ2-7; D is perhaps TRBD2 (6 bases). The V gene's germline CDR1 is SGHKS and CDR2 YYEKEE (reference sequence). The CDR3 is 14 amino acids. Trimming shortened V by 1 base and J by 3 bases, and 11 bases separated the two germline ends. The CDR3 DNA is TGTGCCAGCAGCTTGTTGGACGGGGGCTACGAGCAGTACTTC. Protein product: CASSLLDGGYEQYF.

This clonotype was recorded at least ten times. This chain joins TRBV2 and TRBJ2-5; 7 bases agree with TRBD1. The CDR3 is made up of 13 amino acids. V shed 6 bases, J shed 1 base, and the junction held 2 bases outside the gene matches. CDR1 and CDR2 (germline): SNHLY, FYNNEI. CDR3: CASRGTAQETQYF. In nucleotides, the CDR3 is TGTGCCAGCAGGGGGACAGCCCAAGAGACCCAGTACTTC.

This clonotype was counted between two and nine times. The chain has TRBV7-2 and TRBJ1-5; TRBD1 is a possible D gene (5 bases). Trimming removed 5 bases at V and 9 bases at J, with 17 bases between. Germline values: CDR1 SGHTA, CDR2 FQGNSA. The CDR3 has 14 residues. The CDR3 DNA reads TGTGCCAGCAGCCTGGCGTCCGCCGGGGGGCCCCAGCATTTT. Translation: CASSLASAGGPQHF. Complete variable domain (other parts from reference TRBV7-2 and TRBJ1-5): GAGVSQSPSNKVTEKGKDVELRCDPISGHTALYWYRQSLGQGLEFLIYFQGNSAPDKSGLPSDRFSAERTGGSVSTLTIQRTQQEDSAVYLCASSLASAGGPQHFGDGTRLSIL.

This clonotype was seen many times. The V gene is TRBV12-3 or TRBV12-4, the J gene TRBJ2-7, with 10 nucleotides matching TRBD2. The J segment lost 3 bases and the V segment lost 6 bases, leaving 5 bases of the junction unmatched. The length of the CDR3 is 14 residues. The CDR3 is CASSPTSGLYEQYF. CDR3 nucleotides: TGTGCCAGCAGCCCGACTAGCGGGCTCTACGAGCAGTACTTC.

The CDR3 is CSAINRPRDGWETQYF. For the CDR3, the DNA is TGCAGTGCTATCAATCGACCGAGGGACGGCTGGGAGACCCAGTACTTC. The chain joins TRBV20-1 to TRBJ2-5; D possibly uses TRBD1 or TRBD2 (5 bases each). Germline lookup yields CDR1 DFQATT and CDR2 SNEGSKA (reference sequence). Trimming left V 4 bases short and J 5 bases short, with 23 bases between. CDR3 length equals 16 residues.

This clonotype came up many times. V is TRBV4-1 and J is TRBJ1-2; D is uncertain. The CDR3 runs 15 residues. CDR1 is MGHRA and CDR2 is YSYEKL in the germline V gene. V was cut by 5 bases and J by 1 base, with 14 bases left in between. DNA of the CDR3: TGCGCCAGCAGCAGTGGGCAGGAAAATAACTATGGCTACACCTTC. Translated, it gives CASSSGQENNYGYTF.

The table lists this clonotype with many counts. Here the CDR3 DNA reads TGTGCCAGCAGTTTTGACGGCTTCCAGCCCCAGCATTTT. Encoded protein: CASSFDGFQPQHF. The chain employs TRBV27 and TRBJ1-5; unclear D gene. Trimming cost V 3 bases and J 7 bases, with 10 bases left between them. Germline CDR1 MNHEY, CDR2 SMNVEV (reference sequence). The CDR3 length is 13 residues.

This clonotype was recorded at least ten times. The V and J genes are TRBV18 and TRBJ2-7; D perhaps matches TRBD1 (6 bases). Germline V gene lookup returns CDR1 KGHSH and CDR2 LQKENI. Trimming stripped 3 bases from V and 7 bases from J, with 10 bases between. The CDR3 runs to 12 residues. In nucleotides, the CDR3 is TGTGCCAGCTCACCCGCTGGACAGGAGCAGTACTTC. Translated, it gives CASSPAGQEQYF. Variable domain in full (rest from reference TRBV18 and TRBJ2-7): NAGVMQNPRHLVRRRGQEARLRCSPMKGHSHVYWYRQLPEEGLKFMVYLQKENIIDESGMPKERFSAEFPKEGPSILRIQQVVRGDSAAYFCASSPAGQEQYFGPGTRLTVT.

This clonotype showed up many times. The rearrangement uses TRBV30 and TRBJ2-7, with a possible D match to TRBD2 (5 bases). This CDR3 comprises 13 residues. V was trimmed by 4 bases and J by 9 bases, leaving 19 bases between them. The germline CDR1 and CDR2 sequences are GTSNPN and SVGIG (reference sequence). Here the CDR3 DNA reads TGTGCCTGGACCAGAAAGGAGGTTTGGGGGCAGTACTTC. Protein: CAWTRKEVWGQYF.

The chain joins TRBV7-8 to TRBJ2-7, with D tentatively TRBD2 (6 bases). CDR1 and CDR2 (germline): SGHVS, FQNEAQ. Deletions cut 1 base from V and 1 base from J, with 11 bases between. The CDR3 runs 15 residues. CDR3 in amino acids: CASSLERGRSYEQYF. The CDR3 nucleotides are TGTGCCAGCAGCTTAGAACGGGGGAGGTCCTACGAGCAGTACTTC.

This chain connects TRBV4-3 to TRBJ2-7; 7 positions match TRBD2. This CDR3 is 15 amino acids long. The germline V gene encodes CDR1 LGHNA and CDR2 YSLEER. Trimming at V came to 5 bases and at J to 3 bases, leaving 10 bases not matched to a gene. Written as DNA, the CDR3 is TGCGCCAGCAGCAAGGGGATTAGCGGGTTCTACGAGCAGTACTTC. This codes for CASSKGISGFYEQYF.

The chain carries TRBV12-3 or TRBV12-4 and TRBJ1-5, with 8 bases matching TRBD1. J gave up 1 base and V 5 bases, and 10 bases lay outside the gene matches. The CDR3 is made up of 17 amino acids. The CDR3 reads CASSRAGGLTSNQPQHF. In DNA form, the CDR3 reads TGTGCCAGCAGTAGGGCAGGGGGCTTAACGAGCAATCAGCCCCAGCATTTT.

This clonotype was picked up many times. This chain uses TRBV6-5 with TRBJ1-5; D remains unclear. The V gene's germline CDR1 is MNHEY and CDR2 SVGAGI. V was shortened by 2 bases and J by 0 bases, with 8 bases between the two germline ends. CDR3 length: 15 residues. The CDR3 DNA follows: TGTGCCAGCAGTTACAGCCTTTATAGCAATCAGCCCCAGCATTTT. Translation gives CASSYSLYSNQPQHF.

The sample holds a few counts of this clonotype. V gene TRBV19 combines with J gene TRBJ1-3; D is uncertain. Looked up from germline, CDR1 is LNHDA and CDR2 is SQIVND (reference sequence). The CDR3 has 14 amino acids. The ends were cut back, 0 bases at V and 4 bases at J, with 7 bases in the middle. The CDR3, as DNA: TGTGCCAGTAGTATAGATCAGAACGGAAACACCATATATTTT. Its translation: CASSIDQNGNTIYF.

This clonotype was counted at least ten times. V usage is TRBV12-3 or TRBV12-4 and J usage is TRBJ2-7; D call uncertain. The CDR3 runs 12 residues. V was cut by 7 bases and J by 5 bases, with 12 bases left in between. As DNA, the CDR3 is TGTGCCAGCACCACCCGTTTGGACGAGCAGTACTTC. Its protein product is CASTTRLDEQYF.

This clonotype appeared many times. The rearrangement uses TRBV19 and TRBJ2-7; 7 bases match TRBD1. The CDR3 is made up of 13 amino acids. Germline CDR1 and CDR2: LNHDA and SQIVND (reference sequence). V shed 5 bases and J 5 bases; nucleotides not matched to a gene: 6. The CDR3 sequence is CASSVNRGDEQYF. CDR3 in DNA: TGTGCCAGTAGTGTCAACAGGGGAGACGAGCAGTACTTC.

This clonotype has at least ten counts. This chain connects TRBV27 to TRBJ2-7; no definite D call. CDR3 length: 12 residues. Germline CDR1 MNHEY, CDR2 SMNVEV (reference sequence). Trimming left V 8 bases short and J 0 bases short, with 8 bases between. This CDR3 reads CASFSVSYEQYF. CDR3 sequence (DNA): TGTGCCAGCTTTTCAGTCTCCTACGAGCAGTACTTC.

This clonotype was counted ten times or more. The chain is built from TRBV29-1 and TRBJ2-5; perhaps TRBD2 as D (6 bases). The CDR3 has 11 amino acids. Per the germline V gene, CDR1 is SQVTM and CDR2 is ANQGSEA. The ends were cut back, 7 bases at V and 1 base at J, with 7 bases in the middle. CDR3 loop: CSAGLQETQYF. As DNA, the CDR3 is TGCAGCGCGGGACTCCAAGAGACCCAGTACTTC.

This clonotype was counted only a few times. The chain uses TRBV2 and TRBJ1-5; D gene uncertain. Between the trimmed V and J ends, which lost 7 bases and 4 bases, there was a span of 11 bases. This CDR3 comprises 13 residues. Germline V lookup: CDR1 SNHLY, CDR2 FYNNEI. The CDR3 sequence: CASKDTLNQPQHF. The DNA for the CDR3 is TGTGCCAGCAAAGATACCCTTAATCAGCCCCAGCATTTT.

This clonotype was seen at least ten times. The chain carries TRBV6-2 or TRBV6-3 and TRBJ2-7; no definite D call. The CDR3 is 11 residues long. Deletions cut 5 bases from V and 4 bases from J, with 6 bases between. Germline values: CDR1 MNHEY, CDR2 SVGEGT. CDR3 in amino acids: CASSQAYEQYF. The CDR3 nucleotides read TGTGCCAGCAGTCAAGCGTACGAGCAGTACTTC.

This clonotype showed up many times. The chain has TRBV28 and TRBJ2-7, with D possibly matching TRBD1 (5 bases). Trimming removed 3 bases at V and 2 bases at J, with 23 bases between. The CDR3 is 18 amino acids. Germline CDR1 MDHEN, CDR2 SYDVKM. This CDR3 is CASSLMFWGPQGTYEQYF. The DNA of the CDR3 is TGTGCCAGCAGTTTGATGTTCTGGGGCCCCCAGGGAACCTACGAGCAGTACTTC.

This clonotype occurred once. The V and J genes are TRBV2 and TRBJ1-2; TRBD1 aligns across 7 bases. Unmatched junction bases numbered 9, after V lost 8 bases and J lost 3 bases. CDR3 length equals 14 residues. Germline V gives CDR1 SNHLY, CDR2 FYNNEI. The CDR3 here is CASGSGGSYYGYTF. CDR3 in DNA: TGTGCCAGCGGGTCAGGGGGAAGTTACTATGGCTACACCTTC.

The gene calls are TRBV30 and TRBJ2-7; D unresolved. Germline V gives CDR1 GTSNPN, CDR2 SVGIG (reference sequence). The length of the CDR3 is 13 residues. Between the trimmed V and J ends, which lost 3 bases and 5 bases, there was a span of 14 bases. Written as DNA, the CDR3 is TGTGCCTGGAGCGTGGGGTCTTCCCACGAGCAGTACTTC. Encoded protein: CAWSVGSSHEQYF.

V is TRBV7-9 and J is TRBJ2-7; the D is unclear. V was pared by 3 bases and J by 0 bases, with 9 bases between. CDR1 and CDR2 (germline): SEHNR, FQNEAQ (reference sequence). CDR3 size: 14 residues. CDR3 residues: CASSFDSSSYEQYF. CDR3 nucleotides: TGTGCCAGCAGCTTCGACTCTAGCTCCTACGAGCAGTACTTC.